This entry lists 10 T cell receptor beta chains sequenced from one sample in a study of T-cell memory formation after mild COVID-19. Via MiXCR, TCRdb re-called the 5' RACE reads, giving one row per CDR3 protein. In the table there are a few hundred thousand distinct CDR3 sequences, roughly a fifth of which are singletons. Sequenced sample: PBMCs or a T cell subset sorted from them (not recorded which). All receptors derive from an adult woman who had mild COVID-19 (a few samples of this study predate the infection). Cell type and time point are not known.

V gene TRBV7-2 combines with J gene TRBJ2-5; D possibly corresponds to TRBD2 (5 bases). Deletions cut 5 bases from V and 4 bases from J, with 14 bases between. CDR3 size: 14 residues. Germline assignment: CDR1 SGHTA and CDR2 FQGNSA. The CDR3 nucleotides are TGTGCCAGCAGCCGGGGATGGGGAGCAGAGACCCAGTACTTC. It codes for CASSRGWGAETQYF.

This clonotype was found once. The chain has TRBV29-1 and TRBJ1-1, with D possibly being TRBD1 (6 bases). V was pared by 0 bases and J by 5 bases, with 13 bases between. The CDR3 length is 14 residues. Germline CDR1 reads SQVTM; CDR2 reads ANQGSEA. Here the CDR3 DNA reads TGCAGCGTTGAAGATGGGGGGCCGGGGACTGAAGCTTTCTTT. Encoded protein: CSVEDGGPGTEAFF. The entire variable domain, with the rest obtained from reference TRBV29-1 and TRBJ1-1, is as follows: SAVISQKPSRDICQRGTSLTIQCQVDSQVTMMFWYRQQPGQSLTLIATANQGSEATYESGFVIDKFPISRPNLTFSTLTVSNMSPEDSSIYLCSVEDGGPGTEAFFGQGTRLTVV.

The sample holds a few counts of this clonotype. The rearrangement links TRBV7-9 to TRBJ2-2; no definite D call. Germline-derived CDR1 and CDR2 are SEHNR and FQNEAQ (reference sequence). The V and J ends lost 1 base and 0 bases respectively, with 9 bases between them. This CDR3 is built from 16 residues. The CDR3 coding sequence is TGTGCCAGCAGCTTAGTGCCAGTATCGAACACCGGGGAGCTGTTTTTT. As protein: CASSLVPVSNTGELFF.

This clonotype was detected many times. V is TRBV12-3 or TRBV12-4 and J is TRBJ2-5; 7 bases are a match to TRBD1. J was trimmed by 0 bases and V by 5 bases; bases with no gene match: 6. The CDR3 totals 15 residues. The CDR3 loop reads CASSLAGTDQETQYF. Here the CDR3 DNA reads TGTGCCAGCAGTCTCGCCGGGACAGACCAAGAGACCCAGTACTTC.

V and J are TRBV11-2 and TRBJ2-2; tentatively, D is TRBD1 or TRBD2 (5 bases each). V lost 8 bases, J lost 7 bases, and 8 bases lay in between. The CDR3 is 11 amino acids. Germline lookup yields CDR1 SGHAT and CDR2 FQNNGV. Here the CDR3 reads CASVGVGELFF. CDR3 nucleotides: TGTGCCAGCGTGGGGGTCGGGGAGCTGTTTTTT.

The V call is TRBV20-1, the J call TRBJ1-5; tentative D call: TRBD1 (5 bases). Trimming shortened V by 0 bases and J by 5 bases, and 20 bases separated the two germline ends. This CDR3 is 17 amino acids long. Germline loops: CDR1 DFQATT, CDR2 SNEGSKA (reference sequence). As DNA, the CDR3 is TGCAGTGCTAGAGATGGAGAGGGCAGGGCGGGCGATCAGCCCCAGCATTTT. It encodes CSARDGEGRAGDQPQHF.

This clonotype has only a few counts. This chain uses TRBV28 with TRBJ2-3; 9 positions match TRBD2. There are 17 residues in the CDR3. V was clipped by 7 bases and J by 3 bases; unmatched bases: 14. Germline V lookup: CDR1 MDHEN, CDR2 SYDVKM. CDR3 in DNA: TGTGCCAGCACCCCCGATAGACTCCTAGCGGGGACAGATACGCAGTATTTT. The encoded protein is CASTPDRLLAGTDTQYF.

Only a few counts were recorded for this clonotype. The chain combines TRBV6-6 with TRBJ2-7; 10 bases agree with TRBD2. The CDR3 extends over 16 amino acids. The germline V gene encodes CDR1 MNHNY and CDR2 SVGAGI (reference sequence). Unmatched junction bases numbered 12, after V lost 6 bases and J lost 4 bases. CDR3 amino acids: CASRSTSAGGSYEQYF. The CDR3 bases are TGTGCCAGCAGATCCACCTCAGCGGGGGGGTCGTACGAGCAGTACTTC.

The chain recombines TRBV7-9 with TRBJ2-5; TRBD2 matches 8 bases. This CDR3 contains 13 residues. Germline V gene sequence: CDR1 SEHNR, CDR2 FQNEAQ (reference sequence). Trimming removed 7 bases from V and 5 bases from J; junction bases left unmatched: 6. CDR3 DNA: TGTGCCAGCACCCGCGGGGGGTTGGAGACCCAGTACTTC. Its translation: CASTRGGLETQYF.

The table lists this clonotype with a few counts. The chain recombines TRBV3-1 with TRBJ2-5, with D tentatively TRBD2 (5 bases). This CDR3 is 16 amino acids long. In germline, CDR1 is LGHDT, CDR2 YNNKEL (reference sequence). The V end was cut by 0 bases, the J end by 7 bases, with 18 bases between. CDR3: CASSQDRLVGSRTQYF. CDR3 nucleotide sequence: TGTGCCAGCAGCCAAGATCGCCTAGTAGGGAGTAGGACCCAGTACTTC.